One TCR beta chain is described in this entry. The source of the sample is a study of cytomegalovirus exposure and HLA in healthy donors. PCR primers comprised 60 Vbeta and 13 Jbeta primers. Sequencing used immunoSEQ multiplex PCR; TCRdb keeps in-frame clones, though not all of them. Among over 150,000 clones listed, around 75% were seen once. Germline CDR1 is MDHEN and CDR2 is SYDVKM. This CDR3 is built from 18 residues. V trimming: 2 bases; J trimming: 1 base; junction bases outside the gene matches: 8. The clonotype comes from a male donor in good health and CMV-seronegative. Input material: PBMCs. This rearrangement joins TRBV28 to TRBJ2-2; 9 bases align to TRBD2. The CDR3 region has the DNA TGTGCCAGCAGTTTAGGGGATCGACTAGCGGTGAACACCGGGGAGCTGTTTTTT. Translating it yields CASSLGDRLAVNTGELFF.